This is a list of T cell receptor beta chains from one sample in a study of T cells after yellow fever vaccination. TCRdb re-derived calls from the 5' RACE reads in MiXCR, one entry per CDR3 protein. The sample carries 600,000 to 750,000 distinct CDR3 sequences, over 9% recorded once. Sample: PBMCs, taken on the day of the yellow fever booster vaccination. The receptors come from a man aged 30 to 39 who received the YFV17D yellow fever vaccine. Both conserved end residues are part of each CDR3. D genes are given only for firm matches. The listing skips clone size in some rows; elsewhere it reads once, few, many or a size class.

size,J,V,D,DNA,CDR3
-,TRBJ2-7,TRBV11-2,-,TGTGCCAGCAGCTTAGATTACGGCCCGGGAAGGTACTTC,CASSLDYGPGRYF
few,TRBJ2-7,TRBV25-1,TRBD1,TGTGCCAGCACCAAAGGTGGGACAGGGGACGAGCAGTACTTC,CASTKGGTGDEQYF
few,TRBJ2-1,TRBV24-1,TRBD2,TGTGCCACCAGTGGGACGGCGGGAGGATACAATGAGCAGTTCTTC,CATSGTAGGYNEQFF
few,TRBJ1-1,TRBV3-1,-,TGTGCCAGCAGCCGGGGGGGGCTCGCTGAAGCTTTCTTT,CASSRGGLAEAFF
many,TRBJ1-1,TRBV18,-,TGTGCCAGCTCACCTAACACGAACACTGAAGCTTTCTTT,CASSPNTNTEAFF
-,TRBJ2-3,TRBV24-1,-,TGTGCCACCAGTGGCCTAAGGGGAAACACAGATACGCAGTATTTT,CATSGLRGNTDTQYF
-,TRBJ1-1,TRBV13,-,TGTGCCAGCAGCCCCCCCCAGTTTGAAGCTTTCTTT,CASSPPQFEAFF
-,TRBJ2-5,TRBV29-1,-,TGCAGCGGGAGTTCGCCCCAAGAGACCCAGTACTTC,CSGSSPQETQYF
few,TRBJ1-4,TRBV12-3/TRBV12-4,TRBD1,TGTGCCAGCAGTAAAGACAGGGACAAACTGTTTTTT,CASSKDRDKLFF
-,TRBJ2-6,TRBV9,TRBD1,TGTGCCAGCAGCGCTCGGGGACAGGGCCCCTCTTCTGGGGCCAACGTCCTGACTTTC,CASSARGQGPSSGANVLTF
few,TRBJ2-3,TRBV6-2/TRBV6-3,TRBD1,TGTGCCAGCAGTTACTCTTCGGGACAGGGGCGGGAAGATACGCAGTATTTT,CASSYSSGQGREDTQYF
-,TRBJ2-5,TRBV5-1,TRBD1,TGCGCCAGCAGCTCCGACAGGGCCCAGCGGCGAAGAGAGACCCAGTACTTC,CASSSDRAQRRRETQYF
-,TRBJ2-7,TRBV20-1,-,TGCAGTGCAGGGCCGGCCACTACCTACGAGCAGTACTTC,CSAGPATTYEQYF
few,TRBJ2-7,TRBV6-5,-,TGTGCCACGGCCGGAAACTACGAGCAGTACTTC,CATAGNYEQYF
few,TRBJ1-2,TRBV9,-,TGTGCCAGCAGGCTAGCCCGGCAGGGAGTATATGGCTACACCTTC,CASRLARQGVYGYTF
-,TRBJ2-5,TRBV7-2,-,TGTGCCAGCCGCGGAATGGGGGAGACCCAGTACTTC,CASRGMGETQYF
few,TRBJ2-1,TRBV6-1,-,TGTGCCAGCAGGTCGCCGGGGGCCCGAGGCAATGAGCAGTTCTTC,CASRSPGARGNEQFF
few,TRBJ2-3,TRBV7-2,TRBD2,TGTGCCAGCAGCTCCACTAGCGGGAGGGCCCTTTATACGCAGTATTTT,CASSSTSGRALYTQYF
-,TRBJ2-6,TRBV20-1,-,TGCAGTGCTAGGAAGGGAACTGGGGCCAACGTCCTGACTTTC,CSARKGTGANVLTF
many,TRBJ2-7,TRBV12-3/TRBV12-4,-,TGTGCCAGCAGTTTTTGGGGTTCCGGGCGAAACGAGCAGTACTTC,CASSFWGSGRNEQYF
few,TRBJ1-4,TRBV15,-,TGTGCCTCCGGAAGGAGGGAGAGAGAAAAACTGTTTTTT,CASGRREREKLFF
many,TRBJ2-7,TRBV29-1,TRBD1,TGCAGCGTTCTAGTGACAGGGGGCTACGAGCAGTACTTC,CSVLVTGGYEQYF
few,TRBJ1-1,TRBV4-3,-,TGCGCCAGCAGCCAGGGACACCGAAACACTGAAGCTTTCTTT,CASSQGHRNTEAFF
-,TRBJ2-2,TRBV12-3/TRBV12-4,-,TGTGCCAGCGGAGCGGACACCGGGGAGCTGTTTTTT,CASGADTGELFF
few,TRBJ1-1,TRBV6-5,-,TGTGCCAGCAGTTACTCGTTTCAACAGAACACTGAAGCTTTCTTT,CASSYSFQQNTEAFF
few,TRBJ2-5,TRBV18,TRBD2,TGTGCCAGCTCACCGGTTTTAGCGGGAGTGGAGACCCAGTACTTC,CASSPVLAGVETQYF
-,TRBJ1-1,TRBV30,TRBD1,TGTGCCTGGGACAGGGGGAACACTGAAGCTTTCTTT,CAWDRGNTEAFF
few,TRBJ2-3,TRBV5-1,-,TGCGCCAGCAGTTTCTCTAGGTTGGGAGATACGCAGTATTTT,CASSFSRLGDTQYF
few,TRBJ2-7,TRBV10-3,-,TGTGCCATCAGTGGCGGGGTTACCCAATCGGGCGAGCAGTACTTC,CAISGGVTQSGEQYF
many,TRBJ2-1,TRBV4-3,TRBD2,TGCGCCAGCAGCCAAGATTTTAGCGGGAATTACAATGAGCAGTTCTTC,CASSQDFSGNYNEQFF
-,TRBJ1-5,TRBV20-1,TRBD1,TGCAGTGCTACAAGAGGACAGGTTAATCAGCCCCAGCATTTT,CSATRGQVNQPQHF
-,TRBJ2-7,TRBV7-9,-,TGTGCCAGCAGCTCCTACAGGGTCGGCTACGAGCAGTACTTC,CASSSYRVGYEQYF
few,TRBJ2-5,TRBV7-2,TRBD2,TGTGCCAGCAGCGCCCCGGGACTAGTCTCCCAAGAGACCCAGTACTTC,CASSAPGLVSQETQYF
-,TRBJ1-6,TRBV25-1,-,TGTGCCAGCAGTGACTTTCCGGGACGGGTCGATTCACCCCTCCACTTT,CASSDFPGRVDSPLHF
-,TRBJ2-7,TRBV9,-,TGTGCCAGCAGCGAAGCGAATCACTACGAGCAGTACTTC,CASSEANHYEQYF
-,TRBJ1-5,TRBV20-1,TRBD1,TGCAGTGCTAACAGGGGAATCGGGCAGCCCCAGCATTTT,CSANRGIGQPQHF
few,TRBJ2-5,TRBV5-1,TRBD2,TGCGCCAGCAGCCCGGGTATTGTAAGACTAGCGGAAGAGACCCAGTACTTC,CASSPGIVRLAEETQYF
few,TRBJ2-3,TRBV5-1,-,TGCGCCAGCAGCTCACACTCAGGGGCCACAGATACGCAGTATTTT,CASSSHSGATDTQYF
few,TRBJ2-7,TRBV5-1,-,TGCGCCAGCAGCCGACTGACAGTGGGCTACGAGCAGTACTTC,CASSRLTVGYEQYF
few,TRBJ2-2,TRBV30,-,TGTGCCTGGAGTGTACGAGTCCCCGGGGAGCTGTTTTTT,CAWSVRVPGELFF
few,TRBJ2-7,TRBV2,TRBD2,TGTGCCAGTCGGACTAGAGTTTTCCACGAGCAGTACTTC,CASRTRVFHEQYF
-,TRBJ2-7,TRBV20-1,TRBD2,TGCAGTGCCACACTAGCGGGAGGGGGGCCCTACGAGCAGTACTTC,CSATLAGGGPYEQYF
many,TRBJ1-1,TRBV14,-,TGTGCCAGCAGCCAAGATTGGGGCACTGAAGCTTTCTTT,CASSQDWGTEAFF
few,TRBJ1-1,TRBV20-1,-,TGCAGCCCCTTTGGTGGGCCCACTGAAGCTTTCTTT,CSPFGGPTEAFF
few,TRBJ2-1,TRBV6-1,-,TGTGCCAGCAGTCAAACCTCCCAGTATGAGCAGTTCTTC,CASSQTSQYEQFF
-,TRBJ2-2,TRBV4-1,-,TGCGCCAGCAGGCAAGAGCGCGGCATGAACACCGGGGAGCTGTTTTTT,CASRQERGMNTGELFF
few,TRBJ2-7,TRBV5-1,TRBD1,TGCGCCAGCAGCTTGGCGGACAGGGCCTCCTACGAGCAGTACTTC,CASSLADRASYEQYF